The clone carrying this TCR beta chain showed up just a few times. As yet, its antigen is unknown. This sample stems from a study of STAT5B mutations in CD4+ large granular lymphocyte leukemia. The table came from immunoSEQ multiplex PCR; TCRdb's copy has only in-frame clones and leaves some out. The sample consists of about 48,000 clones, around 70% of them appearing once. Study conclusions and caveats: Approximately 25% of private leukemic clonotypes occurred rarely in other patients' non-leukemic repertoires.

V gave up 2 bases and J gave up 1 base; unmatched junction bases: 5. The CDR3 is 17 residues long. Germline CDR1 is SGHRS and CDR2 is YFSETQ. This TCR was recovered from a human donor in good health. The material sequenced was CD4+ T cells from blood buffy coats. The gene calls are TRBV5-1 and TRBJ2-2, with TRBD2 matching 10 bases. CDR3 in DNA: TGCGCCAGCAGCTTTGATAGCGGGGGGAAGAACACCGGGGAGCTGTTTTTT. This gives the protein CASSFDSGGKNTGELFF.